A selection of T cell receptor beta chains follows, all from one sample in a study of cytomegalovirus exposure and HLA in healthy donors. TCRdb's copy holds only in-frame clones and misses some; the assay was immunoSEQ multiplex PCR. The sample holds over 250,000 clones, around 65% seen once. Sequencing input: PBMCs. Receptor source: a female donor in good health and CMV-seronegative. The CDR3 runs from the conserved cysteine through the conserved F or W. Fields, in order: CDR3 protein, V gene, J gene.

CDR3aa: CASTAGGRSSYNEQFF
v_gene: TRBV6-4
j_gene: TRBJ2-1

CDR3aa: CASSRGGATNEKLFF
v_gene: TRBV11-3
j_gene: TRBJ1-4

CDR3aa: CASSLGAIDRVGYEQYF
v_gene: TRBV11-2
j_gene: TRBJ2-7

CDR3aa: CASSPERPRAVSSYEQYF
v_gene: TRBV7-2
j_gene: TRBJ2-7

CDR3aa: CASSLYGTGGYEQYF
v_gene: TRBV28
j_gene: TRBJ2-7

CDR3aa: CASRDPGTGGEQYF
v_gene: TRBV6-1
j_gene: TRBJ2-7

CDR3aa: CASSTPYAGLNEKLFF
v_gene: TRBV28
j_gene: TRBJ1-4

CDR3aa: CASSLTPRASGSSDTQYF
v_gene: TRBV11-2
j_gene: TRBJ2-3

CDR3aa: CASSTGGRVYF
v_gene: TRBV6-1
j_gene: TRBJ1-3

CDR3aa: CASSYQGTGQETQYF
v_gene: TRBV27
j_gene: TRBJ2-5

CDR3aa: CASSNRGHEQYF
v_gene: TRBV21-1
j_gene: TRBJ2-7

CDR3aa: CSSSQSPEAFF
v_gene: TRBV7-9
j_gene: TRBJ1-1

CDR3aa: CASSTRGSIYEQYF
v_gene: TRBV2
j_gene: TRBJ2-7

CDR3aa: CAIRPGTGEWVDTFF
v_gene: TRBV10-3
j_gene: TRBJ1-1

CDR3aa: CASSQEWAGTYEQYF
v_gene: TRBV4-1
j_gene: TRBJ2-7

CDR3aa: CASSSPSSGRGDEQFF
v_gene: TRBV28
j_gene: TRBJ2-1

CDR3aa: CASSFGVDYEQYF
v_gene: TRBV6-5
j_gene: TRBJ2-7

CDR3aa: CASTDRGFTEAFF
v_gene: TRBV19
j_gene: TRBJ1-1

CDR3aa: CASSQRGHFTGELFF
v_gene: TRBV28
j_gene: TRBJ2-2

CDR3aa: CASSLVGRDQETQYF
v_gene: TRBV11-3
j_gene: TRBJ2-5

CDR3aa: CASSFVRGWTEAFF
v_gene: TRBV5-6
j_gene: TRBJ1-1

CDR3aa: CASSRDSANYGYTF
v_gene: TRBV6-1
j_gene: TRBJ1-2

CDR3aa: CAWSAGNSGNTIYF
v_gene: TRBV30
j_gene: TRBJ1-3

CDR3aa: CASSLQHGTSEYEQYF
v_gene: TRBV5-1
j_gene: TRBJ2-7

CDR3aa: CASSRGLSNEQFF
v_gene: TRBV19
j_gene: TRBJ2-1

CDR3aa: CASTQLAGGGELFF
v_gene: TRBV4-1
j_gene: TRBJ2-2

CDR3aa: CASSELRGYGYTF
v_gene: TRBV10-1
j_gene: TRBJ1-2

CDR3aa: CASSRGLARFTDTQYF
v_gene: TRBV27
j_gene: TRBJ2-3

CDR3aa: CASSKITEILYRGMNTEAFF
v_gene: TRBV21-1
j_gene: TRBJ1-1

CDR3aa: CASSRGTSGSYEQYF
v_gene: TRBV18
j_gene: TRBJ2-7

CDR3aa: CASSMVLRTGAGNTIYF
v_gene: TRBV19
j_gene: TRBJ1-3

CDR3aa: CASSMAGTTVAGELFF
v_gene: TRBV19
j_gene: TRBJ2-2

CDR3aa: CASSQDLTSGSGNIQYF
v_gene: TRBV4-1
j_gene: TRBJ2-4

CDR3aa: CASSDPRGGTGNTIYF
v_gene: TRBV6-1
j_gene: TRBJ1-3

CDR3aa: CARSPRREGSYEQYF
v_gene: TRBV5-3
j_gene: TRBJ2-7

CDR3aa: CASGADYGYTF
v_gene: TRBV15
j_gene: TRBJ1-2

CDR3aa: CASRDRTEINEKLFF
v_gene: TRBV19
j_gene: TRBJ1-4

CDR3aa: CASSQGRPADYEQYF
v_gene: TRBV4-1
j_gene: TRBJ2-7

CDR3aa: CASSWTGIGELFF
v_gene: TRBV5-5
j_gene: TRBJ2-2

CDR3aa: CASSDFGTGLYEQYF
v_gene: TRBV25-1
j_gene: NA

CDR3aa: CASSLSGVDRVKRYGYTF
v_gene: TRBV28
j_gene: TRBJ1-2

CDR3aa: CASSADRDYGYTF
v_gene: TRBV7-3
j_gene: TRBJ1-2

CDR3aa: CASSAGSGTGVYGYTF
v_gene: TRBV9
j_gene: TRBJ1-2

CDR3aa: CAITVNTEAFF
v_gene: TRBV10-3
j_gene: TRBJ1-1

CDR3aa: CASSPPLRGIAGANVLTF
v_gene: TRBV18
j_gene: TRBJ2-6

CDR3aa: CASSQVSSAGGVSRPQPQHF
v_gene: TRBV4-2
j_gene: TRBJ1-5

CDR3aa: CASLTGRTEAFF
v_gene: TRBV6-1
j_gene: TRBJ1-1

CDR3aa: CASSQAGSHEQYF
v_gene: TRBV27
j_gene: TRBJ2-7

CDR3aa: CASSLLTSGKRWETQYF
v_gene: TRBV27
j_gene: TRBJ2-5

CDR3aa: CATSRDGGGSDTQYF
v_gene: TRBV15
j_gene: TRBJ2-3

CDR3aa: CATRQVDQPQHF
v_gene: TRBV28
j_gene: TRBJ1-5

CDR3aa: CASSITGQAVAKNIQYF
v_gene: TRBV19
j_gene: TRBJ2-4

CDR3aa: CASFVAGVDETQYF
v_gene: TRBV5-1
j_gene: TRBJ2-5

CDR3aa: CASLRTSGRAGYNEQFF
v_gene: TRBV19
j_gene: TRBJ2-1